The text below deals with one T cell receptor (beta chain). It has no known antigen specificity. Per-base quality was not reported, and no clone a single base away is much larger than it. The CDR3 measures 15 amino acids from cysteine to phenylalanine. Only the CDR3 portion is preserved as DNA: 45 bases, with reading frame beginning at the first base. Taken from the germline V gene, the CDR1 and CDR2 loops are MNHEY and SVGAGI. V and J are trimmed by 6 bases and 6 bases, and the gene matches miss 9 bases of the junction. The data stem from a study of siplizumab effects on memory and regulatory T cells (dated 2019 in TCRdb). With regard to the full study: The study looked at the effect of siplizumab, an anti-CD2 antibody, on alloreactive T-cell subsets in allogeneic mixed lymphocyte reactions made from human PBMCs.

Study-level results and caveats: Siplizumab significantly lowered the cumulative frequency of alloreactive sequences that could be traced to unstimulated CD4+ memory T cells. Because sequences at frequencies below about 10^-5 were poorly captured, only a minor fraction of alloreactive clones could be mapped back to unstimulated subsets. Compared with memory T cells, unstimulated naive T cells appeared more diverse, and naive cells seemed to make a substantial contribution to the alloresponse. Whether proliferating Tregs from siplizumab cultures actually had suppressive function was not functionally confirmed. Among mappable alloreactive CD4+ clones, an average Treg-derived fraction of almost 70% was observed with siplizumab, compared with roughly 28% in control reactions. A naive or memory phenotype could not be assigned to roughly 80-95% of proliferating CD4+ or CD8+ clones.

Receptor amplification or capture employed the immunoSEQ multiplex PCR assay. Approximately 100,000 TCR templates per sample were assayed on the deep sequencing platform. Genomic DNA extracted from sorted T cells was the material used for TCRbeta CDR3 sequencing. The original methods were these. The R programming language was used for clonal analysis of the TCRbeta CDR3 data. Alloreactive CD4+ and CD8+ clones were defined by comparing unstimulated samples with post-reaction CFSE-low samples. Regulatory or non-regulatory origin of alloreactive CD4+ clones was assigned by matching sequences to the sorted unstimulated Treg and non-Treg repertoires. Entries here come from immuneACCESS through TCRdb and include only in-frame sequences with V and J called. Some clones fail to appear in such tables; in the studies checked, an unresolved V gene covers under half of the shortfall, and the cause of the remainder is unknown. Clone size and V and J calls were adopted from that table, with D and trimming inferred from the DNA. Present in this sample are more than 85,000 clones, 91% of which were seen just once. 2.5% to 3% of the sample is held by the ten biggest clonotypes.

Sorted unstimulated T cells and proliferating T cells recovered from mixed lymphocyte reactions were subjected to TCRbeta CDR3 sequencing. Fresh whole blood from 9 to 10 HLA-typed healthy donors served as the source for isolating PBMCs. The clonotype originates from a human donor in good health. Some clones in this sample may be carry-over from other donors' samples. Sequencing used CD4+ T cells sorted from blood. The chain joins TRBV6-5 to TRBJ1-5, with 9 bases aligning to TRBD1. The CDR3 protein is CASSRGQGRGQPQHF. The sequenced DNA is TGTGCCAGCAGCCGAGGACAGGGGCGGGGTCAGCCCCAGCATTTT.